This T cell receptor beta chain was sequenced during a study of T-cell reconstitution after alpha-beta-depleted transplantation in children listed by TCRdb under 2016. The study in broad terms: Using TCR repertoire profiling, the study followed T-cell immune reconstitution in a quantitative way in children after TCRalphabeta/CD19-depleted allogeneic hematopoietic cell transplantation.

Including the terminal cysteine and phenylalanine, the CDR3 comprises 13 residues. CDR3 DNA only is kept here, 39 bases in frame from base 1. The junction shows trimming of 7 bases on V and 1 base on J, and the gene matches do not reach 3 bases of it. Via the germline V gene, CDR1 is SGHRS and CDR2 YFSETQ. This clonotype was found a few times. No cognate antigen has been identified for it. Base qualities are not recorded, but no much larger clone differs from it by a single base. The method was PCR. Reads for this sample came from an Illumina HiSeq 2500. Molecular barcoding was employed in the preparation of TCR libraries, with unique molecular identifiers being used to normalize TCRbeta repertoire quantification. In TCRdb, the public reads were trimmed at Q25 with fastp and aligned with MiXCR, with productive beta chains retained. Rows merge per CDR3 protein into single entries with the most common DNA and genes. This sample comprises 360,000 or so distinct CDR3 sequences, around 21% of them detected only once. The top ten hold less than 4.5% of the sample.

The chain uses TRBV5-1 and TRBJ2-7; 9 central bases correspond to TRBD2. Sample: PBMCs from the stem cell graft donor, taken from the stem cell graft. The TCR sequence derives from a human donor who donated a stem cell graft to a child with acute myeloid leukemia. The DNA sequence is as follows: TGCGCCAGCCGACTAGCGGTGTCCTACGAGCAGTACTTC. Translated, it reads CASRLAVSYEQYF.